What follows is one T cell receptor (beta chain) and its context. This sample is part of a study of OX40 agonist ivuxolimab in advanced cancers. About the research overall: Averaging approximately 60 years in age, with a range of roughly 20 to 79, the cohort was around 87% male.

The trim removed 4 bases at V and 2 bases at J, leaving 4 bases unmatched. CDR3 length: 15 residues. Germline loops: CDR1 GTSNPN, CDR2 SVGIG (reference sequence). Assay used: immunoSEQ multiplex PCR; TCRdb lists only in-frame clones, some missing. The sample has tens of thousands of clones, around 81% seen once; the top ten hold roughly 8%. This sample comprised CD4+ or CD8+ T cells sorted from blood, obtained in a trial of the OX40 agonist ivuxolimab. The chain employs TRBV30 and TRBJ2-5; 13 bases match TRBD2. The origin of this receptor is an adult with an advanced solid tumor such as melanoma, head and neck, liver or kidney cancer. This chain's CDR3 is CAWKKLAGGQETQYF. The CDR3 DNA is TGTGCCTGGAAAAAACTAGCGGGAGGGCAAGAGACCCAGTACTTC.